This T cell receptor (beta chain) derives from a study of cytomegalovirus exposure and HLA in healthy donors. Study-wide findings and caveats: It was 150 to 200 TCR beta chains that were listed as cytomegalovirus-associated. Reportedly, diagnosis of cytomegalovirus status by the classifier showed high specificity and sensitivity. Rare TCR sequences dominated, though some public TCRs recurred in many donors.

TCRdb keeps only in-frame clones here, not all; method: immunoSEQ multiplex PCR. The data hold 73,000 or so clones, with 85% to 95% observed a single time. V shed 3 bases and J shed 0 bases, with 9 bases lying between them. The CDR3 runs to 15 residues. CDR1 MNHNY and CDR2 SVGAGI come from the germline V gene (reference sequence). This clone was seen only once. Its antigen is still unknown. This receptor was identified in a woman in her late teens or twenties in good health and CMV-seropositive. J is TRBJ1-5 and V is TRBV6-6; no definite D call. The specimen was PBMCs. CDR3: CASSYNAYSNQPQHF. DNA for the CDR3: TGTGCCAGCAGTTATAACGCGTATAGCAATCAGCCCCAGCATTTT.